This TCR beta chain derives from a study of blood T cell repertoires in COVID-19. Germline V gene lookup returns CDR1 LGHNA and CDR2 YSLEER. CDR3 length equals 16 residues. The V end lost 2 bases, the J end lost 4 bases, and 17 bases lay between the germline ends. Produced via immunoSEQ multiplex PCR; TCRdb's table is partial and in-frame only. The repertoire consists of almost 250,000 clones, with 75% to 90% occurring once and the leading ten covering more than 3.5%. The chain is built from TRBV4-3 and TRBJ1-1, with a possible D match to TRBD1 (6 bases). Sample: PBMCs or T cells enriched from blood (not recorded which). The clonotype comes from a woman aged 25 to 45 who had recovered from COVID-19. CDR3 protein: CASSQKGQGTGTEAFF. The CDR3 DNA reads as TGCGCCAGCAGCCAAAAGGGTCAGGGGACGGGCACTGAAGCTTTCTTT.